The 4 T cell receptor beta chains listed next were all sequenced from one sample in a study of breast tumors, draining lymph nodes, adjacent tissues. TCRdb itself ran the multiplex PCR reads through MiXCR, one entry per CDR3 protein. Among fewer than 200,000 distinct CDR3 sequences listed, 33% were seen once. Axillary draining lymph nodes of breast cancer patients supplied the node samples. Specimen: axillary lymph node tissue. These receptors were taken from a female donor with breast cancer. Some clones in this sample may be carry-over from other donors' samples.

The chain links TRBV10-2 to TRBJ2-2; D might be TRBD2 (6 bases). The V gene lost 6 bases and the J gene lost 8 bases, with 16 bases spanning the gap. CDR3 length: 14 residues. Looked up from germline, CDR1 is WSHSY and CDR2 is SAAADI. The CDR3 reads CASRATEGTGELFF. CDR3 nucleotides: TGCGCCAGCAGGGCGACCGAGGGGACTGGGGAGCTGTTTTTT.

This clonotype was observed many times. The J gene is TRBJ1-5, the V gene TRBV5-1, with D tentatively TRBD1 (6 bases). There are 15 residues in the CDR3. Between the trimmed V and J ends, which lost 0 bases and 3 bases, there was a span of 10 bases. CDR1 is SGHRS, CDR2 YFSETQ, per germline. The CDR3 region is CASSLGTGINQPQHF. DNA for the CDR3: TGCGCCAGCAGCTTGGGCACAGGGATCAATCAGCCCCAGCATTTT.

This clonotype was seen at least ten times. The chain has TRBV15 and TRBJ2-1; the match to TRBD1 covers 8 bases. CDR3 length: 16 residues. The J segment lost 7 bases and the V segment lost 5 bases, leaving 13 bases of the junction unmatched. Germline V gene sequence: CDR1 LNHNV, CDR2 YYDKDF (reference sequence). CDR3 protein: CATSPSKAGGQNEQFF. The CDR3 region has the DNA TGTGCCACCAGCCCTTCGAAGGCAGGGGGCCAGAATGAGCAGTTCTTC.

This clonotype has a count of ten or more. The chain uses TRBV6-2 or TRBV6-3 and TRBJ2-1; TRBD2 matches 15 bases. CDR3 size: 15 residues. Germline V gene lookup returns CDR1 MNHEY and CDR2 SVGEGT. V was clipped by 5 bases and J by 7 bases; unmatched bases: 3. The CDR3 protein is CASSRGTSGRNEQFF. The CDR3 DNA is TGTGCCAGCAGTCGGGGGACTAGCGGGAGGAATGAGCAGTTCTTC.